This T cell receptor beta chain came from a study of identical twins. Using its own MiXCR run on the 5' RACE reads, TCRdb lists one record per CDR3 protein. In the table there are a few hundred thousand distinct CDR3 sequences, roughly 9.9% of which are singletons. The CDR3 runs 12 residues. Germline V gene data show CDR1 as KGHSH and CDR2 as LQKENI. V lost 4 bases, J lost 6 bases, and 10 bases lay in between. This clonotype turned up a few times. These data were also filed under a second study, of yellow fever vaccine responses in identical twins.

The sequencing sample was made of PBMCs. The genes are TRBV18 and TRBJ2-7; maybe TRBD1 (5 bases). The TCR comes from a woman in her late teens or twenties in good health. Here the CDR3 reads CASSLQGAEQYF. CDR3 DNA sequence: TGTGCCAGCTCACTGCAGGGCGCCGAGCAGTACTTC. Filled out from reference TRBV18 and TRBJ2-7, the complete variable domain reads NAGVMQNPRHLVRRRGQEARLRCSPMKGHSHVYWYRQLPEEGLKFMVYLQKENIIDESGMPKERFSAEFPKEGPSILRIQQVVRGDSAAYFCASSLQGAEQYFGPGTRLTVT.